The clone carrying this T cell receptor (beta chain) turned up a few times. The antigen remains undetermined. This sample is drawn from a study of beta chain features in type 1 diabetes. Findings of the study overall: Whether HLA type affects TCRB rearrangement stayed undetermined in the present work. Across all four CD4+ subsets, people with type 1 diabetes showed modestly shorter TCRB CDR3s.

Expressed TCRB transcripts were sequenced after all isolated RNA was converted to cDNA. The protocol was immunoSEQ multiplex PCR, while the TCRdb copy is restricted to in-frame clones and leaves out a portion. The repertoire includes about 700,000 clones, roughly an eighth of them detected once, and about 0.02% sits in the top ten. Germline CDR1 SEHNR, CDR2 FQNEAQ (reference sequence). This CDR3 is built from 14 residues. V was shortened by 5 bases and J by 2 bases, with 12 bases between the two germline ends. The sequencing sample was made of naive CD4+ T cells from blood. This clonotype was sampled from a man between 18 and 35 years old with type 1 diabetes. V usage is TRBV7-9 and J usage is TRBJ1-1, with unresolved D. The CDR3 bases are TGTGCCAGCAGCGAGGCTTGGGGAAACACTGAAGCTTTCTTT. This codes for CASSEAWGNTEAFF.